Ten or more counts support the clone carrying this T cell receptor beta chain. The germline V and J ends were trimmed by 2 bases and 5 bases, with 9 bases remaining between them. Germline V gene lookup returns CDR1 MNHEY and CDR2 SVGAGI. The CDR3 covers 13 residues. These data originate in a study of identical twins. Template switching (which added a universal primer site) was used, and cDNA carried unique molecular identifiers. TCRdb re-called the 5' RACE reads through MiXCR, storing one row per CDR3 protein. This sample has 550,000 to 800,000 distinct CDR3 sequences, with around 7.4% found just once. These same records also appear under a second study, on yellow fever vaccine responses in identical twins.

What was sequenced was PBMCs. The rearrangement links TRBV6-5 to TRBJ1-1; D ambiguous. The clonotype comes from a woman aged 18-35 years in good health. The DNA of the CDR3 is TGTGCCAGCAGTTACGATGGGTTAACTGAAGCTTTCTTT. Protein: CASSYDGLTEAFF.